These T cell receptor beta chains were read from a single sample in a study of blood T cells in healthy people across ages. MiXCR, run by TCRdb on the 5' RACE reads, gives a single entry per CDR3 protein. The top ten clones hold over 10% of a sample with some 1.1 million distinct CDR3 sequences, less than 45% of them seen once. Sequenced input: blood. The receptor source for this set is a man aged 18 to 29 in good health. The CDR3 runs from the conserved cysteine through the conserved F or W. Each record gives: CDR3 protein, J gene, V gene.

CDR3aa: CASSQGQHQPQHF
j_gene: TRBJ1-5
v_gene: TRBV4-2

CDR3aa: CASSLNSYNEQFF
j_gene: TRBJ2-1
v_gene: TRBV12-3/TRBV12-4

CDR3aa: CASSGDNEQYF
j_gene: TRBJ2-5
v_gene: TRBV27

CDR3aa: CASSYSLAGRNEQYF
j_gene: NA
v_gene: TRBV5-6

CDR3aa: CASSLVPAGTSSYEQYF
j_gene: TRBJ2-7
v_gene: TRBV5-1

CDR3aa: CASELSGGYNEQFF
j_gene: TRBJ2-1
v_gene: TRBV2

CDR3aa: CASSVASTPNSNQPQHF
j_gene: TRBJ1-5
v_gene: TRBV9

CDR3aa: CASSLVEAGNPDTQYF
j_gene: TRBJ2-3
v_gene: TRBV5-1

CDR3aa: CASSYGTGRYGYTF
j_gene: TRBJ1-2
v_gene: TRBV27

CDR3aa: CASSIRLAGYTDTQYF
j_gene: TRBJ2-3
v_gene: TRBV5-1

CDR3aa: CSALNRGYSNQPQHF
j_gene: TRBJ1-5
v_gene: TRBV20-1

CDR3aa: CSVERVSGGRNEQYF
j_gene: TRBJ2-7
v_gene: TRBV29-1

CDR3aa: CASSSPTGQVHWPNSYNEQFF
j_gene: TRBJ2-1
v_gene: TRBV11-2

CDR3aa: CASSQSWKNTGELFF
j_gene: TRBJ2-2
v_gene: TRBV4-1

CDR3aa: CASSYGGGAETQYF
j_gene: TRBJ2-5
v_gene: TRBV12-3/TRBV12-4

CDR3aa: CASSPLFYSTDTQYF
j_gene: TRBJ2-3
v_gene: TRBV5-1

CDR3aa: CASSQLPGDYGYTF
j_gene: TRBJ1-2
v_gene: TRBV4-2

CDR3aa: CSARIRDRARDTEAFF
j_gene: TRBJ1-1
v_gene: TRBV29-1

CDR3aa: CSARDRTIPYEQYF
j_gene: TRBJ2-7
v_gene: TRBV20-1

CDR3aa: CAITPGQGPGGYTF
j_gene: TRBJ1-2
v_gene: TRBV10-3

CDR3aa: CASSEGTFTEAFF
j_gene: TRBJ1-1
v_gene: TRBV10-2

CDR3aa: CASSPPQGAAGELFF
j_gene: TRBJ2-2
v_gene: TRBV5-1

CDR3aa: CASSDPDGNPIDEQFF
j_gene: TRBJ2-1
v_gene: TRBV9

CDR3aa: CASSLKSGLDNEQFF
j_gene: TRBJ2-1
v_gene: TRBV7-9

CDR3aa: CASSRLQSAGANVLTF
j_gene: TRBJ2-6
v_gene: TRBV6-5

CDR3aa: CASSLFEFQETQYF
j_gene: TRBJ2-5
v_gene: TRBV7-2

CDR3aa: CSAGTFSYEQYF
j_gene: TRBJ2-7
v_gene: TRBV29-1

CDR3aa: CASSLSNRETQYF
j_gene: TRBJ2-5
v_gene: TRBV12-3/TRBV12-4

CDR3aa: CASSFGQGLKTGELFF
j_gene: TRBJ2-2
v_gene: TRBV5-1

CDR3aa: CASSNRAGGFQPQHF
j_gene: TRBJ1-5
v_gene: TRBV27

CDR3aa: CASSVRTGDNSPLHF
j_gene: TRBJ1-6
v_gene: TRBV27

CDR3aa: CSVKDSNQPQHF
j_gene: TRBJ1-5
v_gene: TRBV29-1

CDR3aa: CASSYSRVPTGELFF
j_gene: TRBJ2-2
v_gene: TRBV6-2/TRBV6-3

CDR3aa: CASSDRQGAYEQFF
j_gene: TRBJ2-1
v_gene: TRBV10-2

CDR3aa: CSARDRRGTHQPQHF
j_gene: TRBJ1-5
v_gene: TRBV20-1

CDR3aa: CASSQGLRGTLSYNEQFF
j_gene: TRBJ2-1
v_gene: TRBV4-1

CDR3aa: CASRSGGWDEKLFF
j_gene: TRBJ1-4
v_gene: TRBV12-3/TRBV12-4

CDR3aa: CSAGPDSNNEQFF
j_gene: TRBJ2-1
v_gene: TRBV20-1

CDR3aa: CASTTSGTSEDNQQYF
j_gene: TRBJ2-7
v_gene: TRBV28